The rows below give T cell receptor beta chains drawn from one sample of a study of T cells in tuberculosis. The table came from immunoSEQ multiplex PCR; TCRdb's copy has only in-frame clones and leaves some out. Of about 34,000 clones listed, more than 85% are singletons. The sample in question was PBMCs, obtained at tuberculosis diagnosis. These receptors all stem from an adult with tuberculosis. Each CDR3 is given with its conserved first and last residue. Fields, in order: J gene, clone size, D gene, V gene, CDR3 protein, CDR3 DNA. D genes are given only for firm matches. Not every row has a clone size; where given, it reads once, few, many or a size class.

TRBJ1-2	NA	NA	TRBV19	CASASGGLADTF	TGTGCCAGTGCGAGTGGGGGGTTGGCTGACACCTTC
TRBJ2-7	NA	TRBD1	TRBV19	CASSSPDREIYEQYF	TGTGCCAGTAGTTCCCCGGACAGGGAAATCTACGAGCAGTACTTC
TRBJ1-1	NA	TRBD1	TRBV9	CASSPGTGGFGAFF	TGTGCCAGCAGCCCTGGGACAGGGGGGTTCGGAGCTTTCTTT
TRBJ1-1	once	NA	TRBV6-5	CASSRSQGGTEAFF	TGTGCCAGCAGTCGATCCCAGGGCGGCACTGAAGCTTTCTTT
TRBJ2-1	once	TRBD2	TRBV6-6	CASSFSGAHSEQFF	TGTGCCAGCAGTTTTAGCGGGGCTCATAGTGAGCAGTTCTTC
TRBJ1-3	few	NA	TRBV9	CASSVGESGNTIYF	TGTGCCAGCAGCGTAGGGGAGTCTGGAAACACCATATATTTT
TRBJ2-1	NA	TRBD2	TRBV12-5	CASGLGTSGGANEQFF	TGTGCTAGTGGTCTTGGGACTAGCGGGGGGGCCAATGAGCAGTTCTTC
TRBJ2-2	NA	NA	TRBV6-5	CASSYSIPGPDGELFF	TGTGCCAGCAGTTACTCGATTCCAGGCCCAGACGGGGAGCTGTTTTTT
TRBJ1-1	NA	NA	TRBV5-1	CASSLAWLNTEAFF	TGCGCCAGCAGCTTGGCTTGGCTGAACACTGAAGCTTTCTTT
TRBJ2-1	NA	TRBD1	TRBV13	CASSLGLGQGAYEQFF	TGTGCCAGCAGCTTAGGCCTCGGACAGGGGGCCTATGAGCAGTTCTTC
TRBJ1-2	NA	NA	TRBV7-2	CASSYADGGLYGYTF	TGTGCCAGCAGCTACGCCGATGGGGGCCTCTATGGCTACACCTTC
TRBJ1-6	NA	TRBD1	TRBV2	CAGSPGGRGNSPLHF	TGTGCCGGTTCTCCAGGGGGAAGAGGGAATTCACCCCTCCACTTT
TRBJ2-3	NA	NA	TRBV2	CASSDLAGPSTDTQYF	TGTGCCAGCAGTGATCTCGCGGGGCCTAGCACAGATACGCAGTATTTT
TRBJ1-1	NA	NA	TRBV27	CASSHLQANTEAFF	TGTGCCAGCAGCCACCTACAGGCGAACACTGAAGCTTTCTTT
TRBJ2-7	NA	NA	TRBV4-3	CASSQVWRFDEQYF	TGCGCCAGCAGCCAAGTCTGGCGGTTTGACGAGCAGTACTTC
TRBJ2-3	NA	TRBD1	TRBV6-1	CASSIRTGGTDTQYF	TGTGCCAGCAGTATTCGGACAGGGGGCACAGATACGCAGTATTTT
TRBJ1-5	once	NA	TRBV9	CASSEEEGNQPQHF	TGTGCCAGCAGCGAAGAGGAGGGTAATCAGCCCCAGCATTTT
TRBJ1-5	NA	TRBD1	TRBV7-2	CASSLQGASNQPQHF	TGTGCCAGCAGCTTACAGGGGGCTAGCAATCAGCCCCAGCATTTT
TRBJ2-7	few	TRBD1	TRBV5-1	CASSTTLGQGPQYF	TGCGCCAGCAGCACCACCCTCGGACAGGGGCCCCAGTACTTC
TRBJ2-2	once	NA	TRBV19	CASSTDPRGAGGELFF	TGTGCCAGTAGTACCGATCCCCGGGGGGCCGGCGGGGAGCTGTTTTTT
TRBJ2-3	NA	NA	TRBV2	CASSEGEWNTQYF	TGTGCCAGCAGTGAAGGGGAGTGGAATACGCAGTATTTT
TRBJ2-1	NA	TRBD2	TRBV9	CASSVAGLAGPEQFF	TGTGCCAGCAGCGTCGCTGGACTAGCGGGCCCAGAGCAGTTCTTC
TRBJ1-2	NA	NA	TRBV27	CASSRGSNYGYTF	TGTGCCAGCAGTAGGGGTTCTAACTATGGCTACACCTTC
TRBJ1-2	once	TRBD1	TRBV30	CARRGQSYGYTF	TGTGCCCGGAGGGGACAGAGCTATGGCTACACCTTC
TRBJ2-3	NA	TRBD2	TRBV27	CASSSLAGGSTDTQYF	TGTGCCAGCAGTTCACTAGCGGGGGGATCTACAGATACGCAGTATTTT
TRBJ2-3	NA	TRBD1	TRBV6-1	CASSHPGQPSDTQYF	TGTGCCAGCAGTCATCCGGGACAGCCCTCAGATACGCAGTATTTT
TRBJ2-1	once	TRBD2	TRBV30	CAWSVTSGFYNEQFF	TGTGCCTGGAGTGTAACTAGCGGGTTTTACAATGAGCAGTTCTTC